The 21 T cell receptor beta chains below all came from one sample that was sequenced in a study of CD8+ T cells in alopecia areata. Sequencing templates came from extracted RNA that was reverse transcribed into cDNA. Produced via immunoSEQ multiplex PCR; TCRdb's table is partial and in-frame only. This sample has roughly 150,000 clones, with roughly 64% found just once. The sample was CD4+ T cells sorted from blood, taken at week 0. Receptors originate from a human donor with alopecia areata.

With respect to this clone: Other nucleotide sequences from this sample produce the same CDR3. The gene calls are TRBV29-1 and TRBJ1-1; TRBD1 agrees at 7 bases. Germline CDR1 is SQVTM and CDR2 is ANQGSEA. This CDR3 region has 13 residues. V was pared by 4 bases and J by 1 base, with 3 bases of the junction left unmatched. CDR3 residues: CSVAGQANTEAFF. Written as DNA, the CDR3 is TGCAGCGTTGCCGGACAGGCGAACACTGAAGCTTTCTTT.

The J gene is TRBJ1-5, the V gene TRBV2; 10 positions agree with TRBD1. From germline, CDR1 is SNHLY and CDR2 FYNNEI. The CDR3 loop spans 14 amino acids. The junction had 7 bases not matched to a gene; V was cut back by 8 bases and J by 6 bases. As DNA, the CDR3 is TGTGCCAGCTCGGGGACAGGGGTCCCTCAGCCCCAGCATTTT. This encodes CASSGTGVPQPQHF.

The V and J genes are TRBV19 and TRBJ2-3; 8 nucleotides match TRBD2. Germline V gene lookup returns CDR1 LNHDA and CDR2 SQIVND (reference sequence). The CDR3 runs 14 residues. V dropped 6 bases and J dropped 0; count of bases not matched to a gene: 2. The CDR3 sequence is CASRQRGSTDTQYF. The CDR3 DNA reads as TGTGCCAGTAGACAGCGGGGGAGCACAGATACGCAGTATTTT.

This rearrangement joins TRBV18 to TRBJ2-2, with a tentative D call TRBD1 (6 bases). The V end lost 2 bases, the J end lost 2 bases, and 9 bases lay between the germline ends. Germline-derived CDR1 and CDR2 are KGHSH and LQKENI. The CDR3 length is 15 residues. The CDR3 bases are TGTGCCAGCTCACCAGGGGACATTAACACCGGGGAGCTGTTTTTT. This sequence encodes CASSPGDINTGELFF.

Of note for this clone: Other DNA sequences in the sample encode the same CDR3. The chain carries TRBV29-1 and TRBJ1-2; D is undetermined. This CDR3 comprises 11 residues. Germline CDR1 SQVTM, CDR2 ANQGSEA. V gave up 4 bases and J gave up 2 bases, with 5 bases separating them. The CDR3 spells CSVGENYGYTF. CDR3 bases: TGCAGCGTTGGGGAAAACTATGGCTACACCTTC.

This clone was found a few times. This chain uses TRBV2 with TRBJ2-7, with 9 positions matching TRBD1. Germline CDR1 SNHLY, CDR2 FYNNEI. Trimming cost V 11 bases and J 5 bases; bases outside gene matches: 10. There are 13 residues in the CDR3. DNA of the CDR3: TGTGCCGGACAGAAGACAGGGGGGAACGAGCAGTACTTC. Its translation is CAGQKTGGNEQYF.

The J gene is TRBJ2-7, the V gene TRBV5-6; 9 nucleotides line up with TRBD2. The V gene's germline CDR1 is SGHDT and CDR2 YYEEEE. The CDR3 is 15 residues long. V lost 0 bases, J lost 6 bases, and 7 bases stayed unmatched. The chain's CDR3 is CASSLEGLAITEQYF. CDR3 bases: TGTGCCAGCAGCTTGGAGGGACTAGCAATTACCGAGCAGTACTTC.

This rearrangement joins TRBV5-1 to TRBJ2-5; 9 nucleotides line up with TRBD1. The J call may be in error: the DNA end matches TRBJ2-7 better. In germline, CDR1 is SGHRS, CDR2 YFSETQ. This CDR3 comprises 15 residues. DNA for the CDR3: TGCGCCAGCAGAGAAGGGACAGGGAGCTCCTACGAGCAGTACTTC. This gives the protein CASREGTGSSYEQYF.

The J gene is TRBJ2-5, the V gene TRBV5-1; D is unresolved. Germline-derived CDR1 and CDR2 are SGHRS and YFSETQ. The CDR3 length is 11 residues. V lost 7 bases and J lost 2, with 6 bases in between. CDR3: CASFGQETQYF. The CDR3 region has the DNA TGCGCCAGCTTTGGTCAAGAGACCCAGTACTTC.

The J gene is TRBJ2-1, the V gene TRBV19; 7 bases match TRBD1. CDR3 length: 14 residues. Germline lookup yields CDR1 LNHDA and CDR2 SQIVND (reference sequence). V was pared by 7 bases and J by 5 bases, with 8 bases of the junction left unmatched. The CDR3 protein is CASNRVGGHNEQFF. The DNA of the CDR3 is TGTGCCAGTAACCGGGTAGGGGGCCACAATGAGCAGTTCTTC.

The chain is built from TRBV2 and TRBJ2-5; TRBD1 matches at 9 bases. The CDR3 spans 14 residues. Germline CDR1 and CDR2: SNHLY and FYNNEI. The junction had 9 bases not matched to a gene; V was cut back by 6 bases and J by 7 bases. The CDR3 DNA reads as TGTGCCAGCAGCCAGGACAGGGGCGGATGGACCCAGTACTTC. Its protein product is CASSQDRGGWTQYF.

The V call is TRBV29-1, the J call TRBJ1-1; D perhaps matches TRBD1 (6 bases). Per germline, CDR1 SQVTM and CDR2 ANQGSEA. The length of the CDR3 is 13 residues. V was clipped by 6 bases and J by 4 bases, with 15 bases between them. CDR3 DNA sequence: TGCAGCGTGGACACAGGGCAGACCACTGAAGCTTTCTTT. Residues: CSVDTGQTTEAFF. Full variable domain (missing parts from reference TRBV29-1 and TRBJ1-1): SAVISQKPSRDICQRGTSLTIQCQVDSQVTMMFWYRQQPGQSLTLIATANQGSEATYESGFVIDKFPISRPNLTFSTLTVSNMSPEDSSIYLCSVDTGQTTEAFFGQGTRLTVV.

The V gene is TRBV29-1, the J gene TRBJ2-5; D is unclear. Germline values: CDR1 SQVTM, CDR2 ANQGSEA. V was cut by 2 bases and J by 1 base, with 8 bases left in between. CDR3 size: 13 residues. CDR3 sequence: CSVEKQFQETQYF. The CDR3 coding sequence is TGCAGCGTTGAAAAGCAGTTCCAAGAGACCCAGTACTTC.

The V call is TRBV29-1, the J call TRBJ1-2; D is possibly TRBD1 (6 bases). The V end lost 7 bases, the J end lost 7 bases, and 13 bases lay between the germline ends. The CDR3 covers 11 residues. From germline, CDR1 is SQVTM and CDR2 ANQGSEA. As DNA, the CDR3 is TGCAGCGCGTGGGGGGCCGTTGGCTACACCTTC. This translates into CSAWGAVGYTF.

The genes are TRBV29-1 and TRBJ2-3, with 11 bases lining up with TRBD2. The CDR3 runs 14 residues. V lost 7 bases to trimming and J lost 5 bases; unmatched junction nucleotides: 8. Germline CDR1 reads SQVTM; CDR2 reads ANQGSEA. The CDR3 nucleotides read TGCAGCGCAGTACTAGCGGGGGCGGGAGATACGCAGTATTTT. It is translated as CSAVLAGAGDTQYF.

The chain is built from TRBV10-3 and TRBJ2-7; D perhaps matches TRBD2 (7 bases). The germline CDR1 and CDR2 sequences are ENHRY and SYGVKD. V dropped 8 bases and J dropped 6 bases, with 14 bases sitting between them. This CDR3 is built from 12 residues. The CDR3: CAIGRGGSEQYF. As DNA, the CDR3 is TGTGCCATCGGAAGGGGGGGGAGCGAGCAGTACTTC.

The rearrangement joins TRBV30 to TRBJ1-6; 8 nucleotides align to TRBD1. Germline V lookup: CDR1 GTSNPN, CDR2 SVGIG (reference sequence). The trim removed 0 bases at V and 8 bases at J, leaving 3 bases unmatched. This CDR3 comprises 14 residues. The CDR3 region has the DNA TGTGCCTGGAGTGTCTACAGGGGGGATTCACCCCTCCACTTT. Protein: CAWSVYRGDSPLHF.

The chain carries TRBV29-1 and TRBJ2-7; D not certain. There are 12 residues in the CDR3. Looked up from germline, CDR1 is SQVTM and CDR2 is ANQGSEA. Trimming removed 5 bases from V and 6 bases from J, with 14 bases in between. DNA for the CDR3: TGCAGCGTTACCAAGTTCACGGGCGAGCAGTACTTC. The encoded protein is CSVTKFTGEQYF.

The J gene is TRBJ1-6, the V gene TRBV6-6; tentative D call: TRBD1 (6 bases). V lost 7 bases and J lost 9, with 13 bases in between. The CDR3 length is 13 residues. CDR1 is MNHNY and CDR2 is SVGAGI in the germline V gene (reference sequence). The CDR3 loop is CASMTGLGSPLHF. The DNA of the CDR3 is TGTGCCAGCATGACAGGTCTCGGTTCACCCCTCCACTTT.

The V and J genes are TRBV11-2 and TRBJ2-5; no reliable D call. The ends were cut back, 0 bases at V and 3 bases at J, with 5 bases in the middle. This CDR3 spans 13 amino acids. Germline assignment: CDR1 SGHAT and CDR2 FQNNGV. The CDR3 sequence: CASSLEPEETQYF. The CDR3 DNA reads TGTGCCAGCAGCTTAGAACCCGAAGAGACCCAGTACTTC.

The rearrangement uses TRBV5-1 and TRBJ2-3; 10 nucleotides match TRBD2. The germline gives CDR1 SGHRS, CDR2 YFSETQ. V lost 1 base, J lost 3 bases, and 5 bases stayed unmatched. This CDR3 spans 16 amino acids. CDR3 sequence (DNA): TGCGCCAGCAGCTTGCCCTTAGCGGGGGGAACAGATACGCAGTATTTT. This translates into CASSLPLAGGTDTQYF.